This T cell receptor beta chain was identified in a study of beta chain features in type 1 diabetes. Study at large: Across every sample, about 110 million sorted cells were examined in total. Study-wide results and caveats: There was no resolution here of whether HLA type influences TCRB rearrangement. Researchers reported that naive, central memory and Treg TCRB repertoires appeared more similar in patients than in healthy donors. Type 1 diabetes patients showed a moderate but significant shortening of TCRB CDR3s in all four CD4+ subsets.

For this clone: The antigen remains unidentified.

Expressed TCRB transcripts got sequenced, as all isolated RNA was reverse transcribed. Libraries were prepared by immunoSEQ multiplex PCR; TCRdb keeps only in-frame clonotypes and omits some of them. The profile shows about 340,000 clones, roughly 13% of them singletons. Markers CD45RO/CCR7/CD25/CD127/CD95/CD27 served to sort CD4+ naive, central memory, regulatory and stem cell-like memory cells. Losses at the gene ends were 6 bases for V and 5 bases for J; bases not matched to a gene: 6. The length of the CDR3 is 13 residues. Germline V gene sequence: CDR1 MNHEY, CDR2 SVGAGI. The chain employs TRBV6-5 and TRBJ1-2, with 7 positions matching TRBD1. This TCR was sampled from a woman under 30 with type 1 diabetes. Sequencing input: naive CD4+ T cells from blood. The CDR3 sequence is CASRLQGYYGYTF. CDR3 sequence (DNA): TGTGCCAGCAGATTACAGGGGTATTATGGCTACACCTTC.